This T cell receptor (beta chain) was found in a study of T cell repertoires in cytomegalovirus infection. Study summary: Shared public TCR beta signatures pointed to both CMV infection and a matching HLA type. Study-level results: The ex vivo response showed dominance by HLA-C-restricted CMV-specific TCR beta clonotypes. Using cumulative public TCR beta family frequency, the authors identified those who carried CMV together with the relevant HLA.

This clonotype turned up a few times. What it recognizes is unknown. TCRdb re-derived calls from the reads in MiXCR, one entry per CDR3 protein. The repertoire includes around 900,000 distinct CDR3 sequences, around 32% of them detected once, and around 15% sits in the top ten. Germline loops: CDR1 SEHNR, CDR2 FQNEAQ (reference sequence). CDR3 length: 13 residues. The germline V and J ends were trimmed by 3 bases and 5 bases, with 10 bases remaining between them. The V call is TRBV7-9, the J call TRBJ2-5; TRBD2 might be the D (5 bases). The receptor comes from a human donor in good health (CMV status not recorded). Some clones in this sample may be carry-over from other donors' samples. The starting material was cultured CD8+ T cells from PBMCs, obtained from culture after CMV antigen stimulation. CDR3 DNA sequence: TGTGCCAGCAGCTTTGAGGGAACGGAGACCCAGTACTTC. This sequence encodes CASSFEGTETQYF.